Following are 6 T cell receptor beta chains from one sample sequenced in a study of blood T cells in healthy people across ages (dated by TCRdb to between 2014 and 2017). Libraries were built with 5' RACE. Data came from an Illumina HiSeq 2500. A second PCR of 7 to 11 cycles was performed with a sample-barcoded 5' primer and a J-beta primer mix. The raw public data were reprocessed by TCRdb itself: fastp quality trimming at Q25, MiXCR clonotype calling, in-frame beta chains only. Each entry is one CDR3 protein sequence, shown with its most common DNA and genes. This sample gives under 1,100,000 distinct CDR3 sequences in total; 25% of them show up just once. Of the sample, around 0.75% is held by the ten largest clones. These data also formed part of another study, on T cells of mothers and their children.

The sequenced sample consisted of blood. The receptors shown here come from a girl aged 2-15 years in good health.

V and J are TRBV10-3 and TRBJ1-2; TRBD1 might be the D (6 bases). V was clipped by 3 bases and J by 9 bases, with 11 bases between them. The V gene's germline CDR1 is ENHRY and CDR2 SYGVKD. The CDR3 spans 12 residues. The CDR3 nucleotides are TGTGCCATCAGTGATCCAGGGGTTCGCTACACCTTC. It specifies CAISDPGVRYTF.

This clonotype was seen a handful of times. This rearrangement joins TRBV12-3 or TRBV12-4 to TRBJ2-7; D remains ambiguous. V gave up 5 bases and J gave up 7 bases, with 9 bases separating them. The CDR3 is made up of 11 amino acids. CDR3 region: CASSAGWEQYF. CDR3 in DNA: TGTGCCAGCAGTGCCGGTTGGGAGCAGTACTTC.

This sequence joins TRBV5-1 and TRBJ1-4, with D perhaps TRBD1 (5 bases). Trimming removed 4 bases from V and 7 bases from J, with 17 bases in between. CDR3 length: 15 residues. Germline V CDR1 and CDR2: SGHRS, YFSETQ. This chain's CDR3 is CASSPDGGTGEKLFF. DNA of the CDR3: TGCGCCAGCAGCCCCGATGGGGGTACTGGTGAAAAACTGTTTTTT.

V usage is TRBV7-2 and J usage is TRBJ2-7; D gene unclear. The tail of the sequence fits TRBJ2-5 better, so the J call may be wrong. The CDR3 is 16 amino acids. Germline lookup yields CDR1 SGHTA and CDR2 FQGNSA. CDR3 nucleotide sequence: TGTGCCAGCAGCTCGAGATTGGGCCAAGGCAAGAGGACCCAGTACTTC. Protein product: CASSSRLGQGKRTQYF.

This clonotype was detected once. The V call is TRBV6-2 or TRBV6-3, the J call TRBJ1-1; D not resolved. Germline V gene lookup returns CDR1 MNHEY and CDR2 SVGEGT. The CDR3 is 12 amino acids. V lost 6 bases to trimming and J lost 11 bases, with 16 bases between them. The CDR3 region has the DNA TGTGCCAGCAGCTATGGGCGCGGGCCTGCTTTCTTT. This sequence encodes CASSYGRGPAFF.

The CDR3 protein is CASSFGVVYEQYF. In nucleotides, the CDR3 is TGTGCCAGCAGTTTTGGGGTAGTCTACGAGCAGTACTTC. The V call is TRBV28, the J call TRBJ2-7, with D uncertain. Germline V gene data show CDR1 as MDHEN and CDR2 as SYDVKM. V was pared by 3 bases and J by 3 bases, with 9 bases between. This CDR3 has 13 residues.